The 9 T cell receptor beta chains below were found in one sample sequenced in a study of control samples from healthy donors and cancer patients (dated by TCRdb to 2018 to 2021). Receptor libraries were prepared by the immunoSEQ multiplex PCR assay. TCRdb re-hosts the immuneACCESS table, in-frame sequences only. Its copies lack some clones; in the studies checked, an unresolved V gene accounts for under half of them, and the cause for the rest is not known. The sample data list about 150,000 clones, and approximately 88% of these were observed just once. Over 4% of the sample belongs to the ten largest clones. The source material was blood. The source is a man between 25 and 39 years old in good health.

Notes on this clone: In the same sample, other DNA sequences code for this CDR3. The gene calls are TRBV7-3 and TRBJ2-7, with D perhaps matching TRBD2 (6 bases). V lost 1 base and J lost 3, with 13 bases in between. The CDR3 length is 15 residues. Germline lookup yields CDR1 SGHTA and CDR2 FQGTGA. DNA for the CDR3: TGTGCCAGCAGCTTAATGGGTGGGGGAGGCTACGAGCAGTACTTC. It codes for CASSLMGGGGYEQYF.

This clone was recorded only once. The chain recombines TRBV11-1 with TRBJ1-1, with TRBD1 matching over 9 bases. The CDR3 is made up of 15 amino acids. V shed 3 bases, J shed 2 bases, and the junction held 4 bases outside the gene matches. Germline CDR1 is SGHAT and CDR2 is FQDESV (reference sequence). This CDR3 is CASSFGTGFNTEAFF. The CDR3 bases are TGTGCCAGCAGCTTCGGGACAGGGTTTAACACTGAAGCTTTCTTT.

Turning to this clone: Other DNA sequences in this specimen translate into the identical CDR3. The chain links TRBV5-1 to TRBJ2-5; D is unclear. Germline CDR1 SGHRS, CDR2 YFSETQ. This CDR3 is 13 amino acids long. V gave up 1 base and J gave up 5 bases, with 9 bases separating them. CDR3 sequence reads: CASSLNGGETQYF. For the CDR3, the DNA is TGCGCCAGCAGCTTGAACGGTGGGGAGACCCAGTACTTC.

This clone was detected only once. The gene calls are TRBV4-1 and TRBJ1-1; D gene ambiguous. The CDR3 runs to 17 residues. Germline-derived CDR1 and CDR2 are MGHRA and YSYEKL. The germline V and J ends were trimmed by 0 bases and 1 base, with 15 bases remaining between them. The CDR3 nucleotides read TGCGCCAGCAGCCAAGATAAGGCTATGACCGGGAACACTGAAGCTTTCTTT. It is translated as CASSQDKAMTGNTEAFF.

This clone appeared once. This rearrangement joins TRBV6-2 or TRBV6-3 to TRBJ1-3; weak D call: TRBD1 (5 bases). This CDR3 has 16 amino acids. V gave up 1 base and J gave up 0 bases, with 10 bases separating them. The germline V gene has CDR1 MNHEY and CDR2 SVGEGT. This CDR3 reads CASSYFQGDSGNTIYF. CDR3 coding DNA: TGTGCCAGCAGTTACTTCCAGGGCGACTCTGGAAACACCATATATTTT.

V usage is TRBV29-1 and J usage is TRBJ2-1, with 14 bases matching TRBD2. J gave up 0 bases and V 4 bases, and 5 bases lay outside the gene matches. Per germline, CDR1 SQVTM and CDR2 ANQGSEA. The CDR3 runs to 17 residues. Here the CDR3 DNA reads TGCAGCGTTGGACTAGCGGGAGGGCTACTCTCCTACAATGAGCAGTTCTTC. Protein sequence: CSVGLAGGLLSYNEQFF.

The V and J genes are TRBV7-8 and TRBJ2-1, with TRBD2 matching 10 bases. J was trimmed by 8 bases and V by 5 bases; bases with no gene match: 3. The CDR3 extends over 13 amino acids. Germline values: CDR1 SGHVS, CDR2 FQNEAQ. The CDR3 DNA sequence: TGTGCCAGCAGCCCCGGACTAGCGGATGAGCAGTTCTTC. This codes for CASSPGLADEQFF.

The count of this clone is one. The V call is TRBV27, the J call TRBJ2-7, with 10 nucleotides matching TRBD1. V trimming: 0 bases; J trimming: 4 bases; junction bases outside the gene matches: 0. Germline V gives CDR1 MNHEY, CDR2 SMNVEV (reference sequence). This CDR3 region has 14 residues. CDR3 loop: CASSLSDRGYEQYF. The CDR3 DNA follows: TGTGCCAGCAGTTTATCGGACAGGGGGTACGAGCAGTACTTC.

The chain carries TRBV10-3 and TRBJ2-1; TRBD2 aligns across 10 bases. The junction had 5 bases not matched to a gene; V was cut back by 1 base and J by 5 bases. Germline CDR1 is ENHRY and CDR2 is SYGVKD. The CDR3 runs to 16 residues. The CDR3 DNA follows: TGTGCCATCAGTGAGTACCTAGCGGGAGATGACAATGAGCAGTTCTTC. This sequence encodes CAISEYLAGDDNEQFF.